This T cell receptor beta chain was observed in a study of blood T cells in healthy people across ages. Findings of the study overall: A strong correlation was seen between TCR beta diversity and naive T cell percentage.

A second PCR, run for about 6 to 11 cycles, used a sample-barcoded 5' primer plus a J-beta primer mix. In TCRdb, the 5' RACE reads were re-called with MiXCR into one record per CDR3 protein. The sample lists 1.6 million or so distinct CDR3 sequences, around 35% seen once, with approximately 10% in the top ten. A remark on this clonotype: Its antigen is not identified.

This TCR derives from a woman in her twenties or thirties in good health. Sequencing input: blood.

This CDR3 reads CASSFIERSSSYEQYF. The CDR3 DNA sequence: TGTGCCAGCAGCTTTATAGAGCGGAGTAGCTCCTACGAGCAGTACTTC. J is TRBJ2-7 and V is TRBV5-5; tentatively, D is TRBD2 (5 bases). The germline V gene has CDR1 SGHKS and CDR2 YYEKEE (reference sequence). V lost 2 bases to trimming and J lost 0 bases, with 15 bases between them. The CDR3 consists of 16 residues.